These 8 T cell receptor beta chains came from one sample sequenced in a study of T cells in women clearing cervical HPV infection. Using immunoSEQ multiplex PCR, the repertoire was profiled, and TCRdb retains in-frame clones only, with some absent. Its table lists around 21,000 clones. The sequenced sample consisted of blood buffy coat. All receptors come from a woman aged 18-69 years with a cervical HPV16 infection that either progressed to CIN3+ or cleared (not recorded which).

On this clone: The read comes to an end 3 residues before the CDR3 does, leaving the germline J gene to fill in the end. The chain has TRBV12-3 or TRBV12-4 and TRBJ2-1; the D gene is possibly TRBD2 (5 bases). V gave up 8 bases and J gave up 4 bases, with 9 bases separating them. This CDR3 region has 12 residues. The CDR3 DNA, read in part, is TGTGCCAGCTGGAGCGGATACAATGAG. It specifies CASWSGYNE. In full, the CDR3 reads CASWSGYNEQFF.

A note on this clone: The read falls 3 residues short of the CDR3 end, and the missing part is taken from the germline J gene. The chain has TRBV7-6 and TRBJ1-2; TRBD1 might be the D (5 bases). Germline V gene data show CDR1 as SGHVS and CDR2 as FNYEAQ. This CDR3 spans 14 amino acids. The covered CDR3 bases are TGTGCCAGCAGCTTAACTGACAGTTCCTACGAC. It codes for CASSLTDSSYD. From start to end, the CDR3 is CASSLTDSSYDYTF.

For this clone: The read terminates 3 residues ahead of where the CDR3 ends, so the germline J gene completes it. The chain links TRBV13 to TRBJ2-1; possibly TRBD2 for D (6 bases). The CDR3 covers 16 residues. The germline V and J ends were trimmed by 5 bases and 4 bases, with 18 bases remaining between them. Germline V gene lookup returns CDR1 PRHDT and CDR2 FYEKMQ (reference sequence). This CDR3 is CASSLGGVAIYNEQFF. CDR3 DNA (partial): TGTGCCAGCAGCCTGGGGGGAGTAGCGATATACAATGAG.

Of note for this clone: The CDR3 goes on 3 residues after the read ends, and that part is filled in from the germline J gene. V and J are TRBV6-8 and TRBJ2-1, with TRBD2 matching over 10 bases. CDR1 is MNHGY and CDR2 is SAAAGT in the germline V gene. With 5 bases clipped from V and 3 bases from J, the junction kept 10 bases outside the gene matches. The CDR3 runs to 17 residues. CDR3 loop: CASSGPSGSAFYNEQFF. Partial CDR3 DNA: TGTGCCAGCAGTGGCCCTAGCGGGAGTGCGTTCTACAATGAG.

Concerning this clone itself: Read data end 3 residues before the CDR3 end; the end is taken from the germline J gene. The chain carries TRBV7-9 and TRBJ1-1; TRBD1 matches at 9 bases. The CDR3 has 14 amino acids. V was clipped by 5 bases and J by 1 base; unmatched bases: 2. Germline V gives CDR1 SEHNR, CDR2 FQNEAQ (reference sequence). The DNA read from the CDR3 is TGTGCCAGCAGCACGGGACAGGGGAACACTGAA. Translation: CASSTGQGNTE. The whole CDR3 sequence reads CASSTGQGNTEAFF.

Partial CDR3 DNA: TGTGCCAGCACCCTGAAGGCGGGAGTGGAAGATACG. Translation gives CASTLKAGVEDT. The full CDR3 protein reads CASTLKAGVEDTQYF. V is TRBV7-2 and J is TRBJ2-3; 7 nucleotides align to TRBD2. The read ends 3 residues shy of where the CDR3 ends; the end is completed using the germline J gene. This CDR3 spans 15 amino acids. Germline trimming cut 7 bases from V and 5 bases from J; bases unmatched to any gene: 12. Germline CDR1 and CDR2: SGHTA and FQGNSA.

As for this clone: With the read ending 3 residues before the CDR3 end, the germline J gene is used to fill in that end. The chain employs TRBV11-1 and TRBJ2-1, with 12 bases aligning to TRBD2. Losses at the gene ends were 7 bases for V and 7 bases for J; bases not matched to a gene: 8. Germline V CDR1 and CDR2: SGHAT, FQDESV (reference sequence). The CDR3 length is 15 residues. CDR3 loop: CASNRLAGASNEQFF. CDR3 bases read: TGTGCCAGCAACCGACTAGCGGGAGCCTCTAATGAG.

About this clone itself: The sequence runs out 3 residues before the end of the CDR3; the remainder is reconstructed from the germline J gene. The chain uses TRBV30 and TRBJ2-3, with D hard to call. V lost 3 bases, J lost 2 bases, and 6 bases lay in between. This CDR3 comprises 12 residues. In germline, CDR1 is GTSNPN, CDR2 SVGIG (reference sequence). Partial CDR3 DNA: TGTGCCTGGAGGGCATACACAGATACG. It codes for CAWRAYTDT. The whole CDR3 protein is CAWRAYTDTQYF. The full variable domain, with the rest looked up from reference TRBV30 and TRBJ2-3, is SQTIHQWPATLVQPVGSPLSLECTVEGTSNPNLYWYRQAAGRGLQLLFYSVGIGQISSEVPQNLSASRPQDRQFILSSKKLLLSDSGFYLCAWRAYTDTQYFGPGTRLTVL.